What follows are 10 T cell receptor beta chains derived from one specimen sequenced in a study of identical twins. TCRdb processed the 5' RACE reads anew with MiXCR; each CDR3 protein has one entry. This table holds about 700,000 distinct CDR3 sequences, around 6% found once. Sequences were obtained from naive T cells sorted from blood. Receptors were obtained from a man between 18 and 35 years old in good health.

This clonotype was picked up a small number of times. The chain combines TRBV5-1 with TRBJ1-2; D might be TRBD1 (5 bases). Trimming pared 1 base from V and 5 bases from J, leaving 18 bases between. The CDR3 is 16 residues long. The germline V gene encodes CDR1 SGHRS and CDR2 YFSETQ. The CDR3 spells CASSLSTGRTSYGYTF. The CDR3 DNA reads as TGCGCCAGCAGCTTGTCAACGGGACGTACTTCTTATGGCTACACCTTC. The whole variable domain, filled in from reference TRBV5-1 and TRBJ1-2, reads KAGVTQTPRYLIKTRGQQVTLSCSPISGHRSVSWYQQTPGQGLQFLFEYFSETQRNKGNFPGRFSGRQFSNSRSEMNVSTLELGDSALYLCASSLSTGRTSYGYTFGSGTRLTVV.

This clonotype was detected a few times. V gene TRBV10-3 combines with J gene TRBJ2-3; TRBD2 is a possible D gene (6 bases). Germline loops: CDR1 ENHRY, CDR2 SYGVKD. The CDR3 consists of 14 residues. Trimming took 2 bases from V and 2 from J, leaving 8 bases between them. CDR3 sequence (DNA): TGTGCCATCAGTGAGCGCGGGGCCACAGATACGCAGTATTTT. It is translated as CAISERGATDTQYF.

This clonotype has a count of ten or more. This chain connects TRBV24-1 to TRBJ2-4; weak D call: TRBD2 (5 bases). CDR3 length: 16 amino acids. The V end was cut by 4 bases, the J end by 6 bases, with 18 bases between. The V gene's germline CDR1 is KGHDR and CDR2 SFDVKD. CDR3 in DNA: TGTGCCACCAGTGACTATGACGTCTCGGGGTTAAACATTCAGTACTTC. This codes for CATSDYDVSGLNIQYF.

This clonotype was recorded many times. The rearrangement links TRBV12-3 or TRBV12-4 to TRBJ2-1, with D perhaps matching TRBD1 (6 bases). This CDR3 contains 15 residues. The V and J ends lost 5 bases and 0 bases respectively, with 11 bases between them. DNA of the CDR3: TGTGCCAGCAGTCCAGCGGACAGCTCCTACAATGAGCAGTTCTTC. Translation: CASSPADSSYNEQFF.

The chain uses TRBV15 and TRBJ1-5; no clear D. This CDR3 contains 14 residues. Germline V gene sequence: CDR1 LNHNV, CDR2 YYDKDF (reference sequence). Trimming shortened V by 2 bases and J by 5 bases, and 10 bases separated the two germline ends. CDR3 residues: CATSRPGRDQPQHF. The CDR3 bases are TGTGCCACCAGCAGACCTGGGAGGGATCAGCCCCAGCATTTT.

This clonotype turned up a few times. This chain joins TRBV6-5 and TRBJ2-1; 11 bases match TRBD1. This CDR3 region has 19 residues. CDR1 is MNHEY and CDR2 is SVGAGI in the germline V gene. Trimming removed 2 bases from V and 7 bases from J; junction bases left unmatched: 16. In DNA, the CDR3 is TGTGCCAGCAGTTACGCCCCGCCAGGGGACAGGGGGGATAAGAATGAGCAGTTCTTC. It yields the protein CASSYAPPGDRGDKNEQFF.

This clonotype was counted only a few times. The V gene is TRBV3-1, the J gene TRBJ2-2; D perhaps matches TRBD2 (6 bases). This CDR3 contains 14 residues. CDR1 and CDR2 from the germline V gene are LGHDT and YNNKEL (reference sequence). V was cut by 8 bases and J by 3 bases, with 13 bases left in between. CDR3 bases: TGTGCCAGCGGCGGGGACGGGTACACCGGGGAGCTGTTTTTT. Protein: CASGGDGYTGELFF. Complete variable domain (other parts from reference TRBV3-1 and TRBJ2-2): DTAVSQTPKYLVTQMGNDKSIKCEQNLGHDTMYWYKQDSKKFLKIMFSYNNKELIINETVPNRFSPKSPDKAHLNLHINSLELGDSAVYFCASGGDGYTGELFFGEGSRLTVL.

At least ten counts were recorded for this clonotype. The rearrangement uses TRBV12-3 or TRBV12-4 and TRBJ2-2; D ambiguous. The CDR3 length is 15 residues. Trimming stripped 0 bases from V and 0 bases from J, with 5 bases between. DNA of the CDR3: TGTGCCAGCAGTTTAGCAGGGTCGAACACCGGGGAGCTGTTTTTT. This gives the protein CASSLAGSNTGELFF.

In its sample, this clonotype was seen many times. This sequence joins TRBV12-3 or TRBV12-4 and TRBJ1-2, with 10 bases lining up with TRBD1. Trimming at V came to 5 bases and at J to 7 bases, leaving 7 bases not matched to a gene. This CDR3 has 14 residues. The CDR3 loop is CASSAGTGAPGYTF. CDR3 in DNA: TGTGCCAGCAGTGCCGGGACAGGGGCGCCTGGCTACACCTTC.

There are many counts of this clonotype. This chain connects TRBV4-2 to TRBJ1-3; TRBD1 is a possible D gene (5 bases). V dropped 0 bases and J dropped 7 bases, with 7 bases sitting between them. The germline V gene encodes CDR1 LGHNA and CDR2 YNFKEQ. The CDR3 consists of 13 residues. CDR3 protein: CASSQDKGNTIYF. The DNA of the CDR3 is TGTGCCAGCAGCCAAGATAAGGGGAACACCATATATTTT.